This T cell receptor beta chain comes out of a study of blood T cells in healthy people across ages. On the study more broadly: The template switching approach captured approximately one barcoded beta molecule for every two T cells.

A second roughly 6 to 12 cycle PCR used barcoded and J-beta primers. TCRdb re-derived calls from the 5' RACE reads in MiXCR, one entry per CDR3 protein. This sample has hundreds of thousands of distinct CDR3 sequences, with about 24% found just once. In the case of this clonotype: Its specificity is not known.

The CDR3 runs 15 residues. Deletions cut 6 bases from V and 6 bases from J, with 17 bases between. From germline, CDR1 is SGHTA and CDR2 FQGNSA. Points from the study as a whole: Higher naive T cell percentage went strongly together with higher TCR beta diversity.

This TCR was sampled from a man between 65 and 85 years old in good health. The specimen was blood. The chain combines TRBV7-2 with TRBJ1-4; D is unclear. CDR3 protein: CASSYDTGVDEKLFF. CDR3 DNA sequence: TGTGCCAGCAGTTATGATACCGGGGTGGATGAAAAACTGTTTTTT. The entire variable domain, with the rest obtained from reference TRBV7-2 and TRBJ1-4, is as follows: GAGVSQSPSNKVTEKGKDVELRCDPISGHTALYWYRQSLGQGLEFLIYFQGNSAPDKSGLPSDRFSAERTGGSVSTLTIQRTQQEDSAVYLCASSYDTGVDEKLFFGSGTQLSVL.